One and the same sample provided the 5 T cell receptor beta chains below, sequenced in a study of CD8 T cells in Susac syndrome. Random-hexamer reverse transcription was applied to roughly 0.5 to 1 ug RNA. TCRdb used MiXCR to reprocess the immunoSEQ multiplex PCR reads, holding one entry per CDR3 protein. Of about 140,000 distinct CDR3 sequences in the sample, just under 95% are singletons; the top ten hold roughly 0.14%. Sequencing was performed on CD4+ T cells from PBMCs. Every receptor here comes from a human donor with Susac syndrome.

This chain links TRBV30 with TRBJ2-5; no clear D gene. Trimming took 2 bases from V and 3 from J, leaving 7 bases between them. CDR1 and CDR2 (germline): GTSNPN, SVGIG (reference sequence). The CDR3 is 12 amino acids. This CDR3 reads CAWSWTKETQYF. CDR3 DNA sequence: TGTGCCTGGAGTTGGACCAAAGAGACCCAGTACTTC.

The chain combines TRBV7-9 with TRBJ2-5; D not resolved. Germline CDR1 and CDR2: SEHNR and FQNEAQ (reference sequence). The V end lost 3 bases, the J end lost 4 bases, and 6 bases lay between the germline ends. The CDR3 has 12 residues. As DNA, the CDR3 is TGTGCCAGCAGCTTGCATGGAGAGACCCAGTACTTC. It specifies CASSLHGETQYF.

The rearrangement joins TRBV2 to TRBJ1-5; D call uncertain. Deletions cut 4 bases from V and 0 bases from J, with 10 bases between. CDR1 and CDR2 from the germline V gene are SNHLY and FYNNEI. CDR3 length equals 15 residues. DNA for the CDR3: TGTGCCAGCAGTGGAACAGCCCTTAGCAATCAGCCCCAGCATTTT. Translation: CASSGTALSNQPQHF.

The chain links TRBV28 to TRBJ2-1; D remains unclear. The ends were cut back, 8 bases at V and 5 bases at J, with 13 bases in the middle. Germline lookup yields CDR1 MDHEN and CDR2 SYDVKM. CDR3 length equals 13 residues. In DNA, the CDR3 is TGTGCCAGCCGGCCCGGACGGGACAATGAGCAGTTCTTC. Its translation: CASRPGRDNEQFF.

The CDR3 region has the DNA TGTGCCAGCAGCTTTTCTTTGGGGCAGGGGAAAACGTCTGGCTACACCTTC. It yields the protein CASSFSLGQGKTSGYTF. The V gene is TRBV5-4, the J gene TRBJ1-2, with D perhaps matching TRBD1 (6 bases). The CDR3 length is 17 residues. Germline lookup yields CDR1 SGHNT and CDR2 YYREEE (reference sequence). Trimming pared 2 bases from V and 7 bases from J, leaving 24 bases between.